This T cell receptor beta chain was documented in a study of blood T cells in healthy people across ages (dated by TCRdb to about 2015). As for the study more broadly: In model experiments, template switching captured roughly one uniquely barcoded TCR beta cDNA molecule for every two T cells. Using deep sequencing normalized with unique cDNA molecular identifiers, the study measured how TCR beta repertoire diversity changes with age. Four age groups were formed from the donors: young (average 16 years), middle-aged (approximately 40), aged (roughly 59) and long-lived (around 80). To avoid experimental bias, donors of different ages were randomly spread across the sequencing lanes. Using the same blood draw, the study looked at two additional independent replicas of 1 million unique cDNA reads for two donors, one aged 18 to 30 and the other aged 80 or older.

The CDR3 spans 16 residues, from the cysteine through the phenylalanine. The retained sequence is limited to the CDR3, 48 bases, with the frame set at the first base. The germline V gene (reference sequence) sets CDR1 to DFQATT and CDR2 to SNEGSKA. Trimming leaves V shorter by 0 bases and J shorter by 4 bases, with the junction holding 11 bases beyond the gene matches. About this clonotype: The specificity of this receptor is unknown. Base qualities are not provided; no much larger clone lies one nucleotide away.

Donors were a few dozen systemically healthy Caucasian individuals from Russia aged roughly 6 to 100 years. Each donor gave 8 to 10 milliliters of peripheral blood, collected into EDTA-treated Vacutainer tubes. Ficoll-Paque density-gradient centrifugation was used to isolate PBMCs, with at least 6.5 million per sample. Total RNA was extracted from PBMCs with Trizol reagent, with at least 5.5 micrograms obtained per sample. The percentages of naive CD45RAhigh/CD27high T cells were determined by flow cytometry on a PBMC aliquot from every donor. Study-wide findings and limitations: Bulk unsorted PBMC profiling prevented conclusive comparison of naive and antigen-experienced compartments. Because donor CMV infection status was unknown, age-related changes in expanded clonotypes were potentially confounded. The percentage of naive T cells measured by flow cytometry correlated strongly with observed TCR beta diversity. Estimates of total diversity based on one million sequenced T cells were regarded as lower bounds and as underestimates. Compared with the aged group, the long-lived group had more naive CD4+ T cells, fewer expanded clones and increased TCR diversity, a pattern suggesting age selection. Observed TCR beta diversity per million T cells fell roughly linearly with age, and a significant reduction was already apparent by age around 39.

Libraries were prepared through 5' RACE. Sequencing was performed on an Illumina HiSeq 2500. A second PCR of 7 to 11 cycles was performed with a sample-barcoded 5' primer and a J-beta primer mix. A unique molecular identifier was introduced onto each TCR beta cDNA molecule by a template-switch 5' adaptor carrying 12 random nucleotides. Each sample yielded at least 2.5 million CDR3-containing paired-end reads. First-strand cDNA was synthesized from all RNA with the Mint cDNA synthesis kit, primed by a TRBC-specific oligonucleotide. Following uracil-DNA glycosylase treatment, a first 18-cycle PCR with universal primers M1SS and BC2_uni_R was performed on all cDNA. The study's own analysis went as follows. Each sample was normalized by randomly selecting 1 million high-quality reads, each carrying a distinct molecular identifier. Reads with shared molecular identifiers were discarded instead of being binned into consensus sequences. MiTCR, run with a Q25 quality threshold and the strictest error-elimination algorithm, handled CDR3 identification, clonotype clustering and error correction. A nonparametric unseen species model with Euler transformation was used to estimate a lower bound on total TCR beta diversity. TCRdb cleaned the public reads at Q25 with fastp, built clones with MiXCR and kept in-frame beta chains. Every distinct CDR3 protein forms one entry, paired with its most common genes and DNA. TCRdb assigned the V and J calls; the authors' analysis was not used. The sample table lists around 1,100,000 distinct CDR3 sequences, 35% to 40% of them with a count of one. The ten largest clonotypes hold over 10% of the sample.

This chain is built from TRBV20-1 and TRBJ2-5; 7 bases in the junction line up with TRBD2. The receptor comes from a man between 18 and 29 years old in good health. The sequenced sample was blood. The CDR3 region: CSARDFFAGVGETQYF. The sequence in DNA is TGCAGTGCTAGAGACTTTTTTGCGGGAGTTGGAGAGACCCAGTACTTC.